One and the same sample provided the 15 T cell receptor beta chains below, sequenced in a study of graft-versus-host responses after intestinal transplantation. The repertoire was sequenced with immunoSEQ multiplex PCR; TCRdb's copy has only in-frame clones and lacks some. The sample lists some 120,000 clones, around nine tenths occurring once. Antigens of these TCRs are unknown. This specimen was unstimulated CD4+ T cells sorted from spleen or lymph node cells, taken before transplant. The receptor source for this set is a human donor who was the organ donor for an intestinal transplant.

The rearrangement joins TRBV7-9 to TRBJ2-5; D is uncertain. The CDR3 runs to 13 residues. Germline loops: CDR1 SEHNR, CDR2 FQNEAQ (reference sequence). V lost 1 base, J lost 8 bases, and 11 bases lay in between. CDR3 loop: CASSLGTHFTQYF. CDR3 coding DNA: TGTGCCAGCAGCTTAGGGACCCATTTTACCCAGTACTTC.

The chain links TRBV11-2 to TRBJ1-4; the D is unclear. Germline values: CDR1 SGHAT, CDR2 FQNNGV. V lost 5 bases and J lost 14, with 21 bases in between. The CDR3 totals 14 residues. The CDR3 region has the DNA TGTGCCAGCAGCCCCAAGGTATGGGTATCCGAGCTGTTTTTT. It yields the protein CASSPKVWVSELFF. The whole variable domain, filled in from reference TRBV11-2 and TRBJ1-4, reads EAGVAQSPRYKIIEKRQSVAFWCNPISGHATLYWYQQILGQGPKLLIQFQNNGVVDDSQLPKDRFSAERLKGVDSTLKIQPAKLEDSAVYLCASSPKVWVSELFFGSGTQLSVL.

The genes are TRBV2 and TRBJ1-1, with D unresolved. V was shortened by 4 bases and J by 1 base, with 4 bases between the two germline ends. The germline V gene has CDR1 SNHLY and CDR2 FYNNEI. This CDR3 has 12 amino acids. This chain's CDR3 is CASSGQNTEAFF. The CDR3 nucleotides are TGTGCCAGCAGTGGACAGAACACTGAAGCTTTCTTT.

The chain employs TRBV20-1 and TRBJ1-2, with a weak D call TRBD1 (5 bases). The V and J ends lost 5 bases and 6 bases respectively, with 10 bases between them. Germline-derived CDR1 and CDR2 are DFQATT and SNEGSKA (reference sequence). This CDR3 has 11 amino acids. The CDR3, as DNA: TGCAGTGCTCCTCGGGACGATGGCTACACCTTC. It yields the protein CSAPRDDGYTF.

This chain joins TRBV4-2 and TRBJ2-1, with D uncertain. CDR1 LGHNA and CDR2 YNFKEQ come from the germline V gene. This CDR3 is built from 15 residues. The V end lost 3 bases, the J end lost 0 bases, and 9 bases lay between the germline ends. The CDR3 is CASSHDISSYNEQFF. In nucleotides, the CDR3 is TGTGCCAGCAGCCATGATATAAGCTCCTACAATGAGCAGTTCTTC.

V is TRBV5-6 and J is TRBJ1-2; 7 nucleotides match TRBD1. The germline V gene has CDR1 SGHDT and CDR2 YYEEEE. The CDR3 has 12 residues. V lost 3 bases to trimming and J lost 7 bases; unmatched junction nucleotides: 3. CDR3 nucleotide sequence: TGTGCCAGCAGCTCGACAGGGACTGGCTACACCTTC. This encodes CASSSTGTGYTF.

The V gene is TRBV5-4, the J gene TRBJ1-2, with D possibly being TRBD1 (6 bases). The CDR3 runs to 13 residues. The V and J ends lost 4 bases and 5 bases respectively, with 12 bases between them. Germline V gives CDR1 SGHNT, CDR2 YYREEE (reference sequence). The CDR3 nucleotides are TGTGCCAGCAGCGTACAGGGTTATTATGGCTACACCTTC. This gives the protein CASSVQGYYGYTF.

About this clone: Other DNA sequences of this sample code for an identical CDR3. This chain links TRBV6-5 with TRBJ1-3, with 7 bases lining up with TRBD1. The CDR3 length is 14 residues. The trim removed 5 bases at V and 0 bases at J, leaving 1 base unmatched. Germline CDR1 reads MNHEY; CDR2 reads SVGAGI. DNA for the CDR3: TGTGCCAGCAGTCGGGACAGCTCTGGAAACACCATATATTTT. This gives the protein CASSRDSSGNTIYF.

The chain employs TRBV2 and TRBJ1-5; D may be TRBD1 (5 bases). Germline V gives CDR1 SNHLY, CDR2 FYNNEI. The CDR3 has 14 amino acids. Trimming pared 3 bases from V and 1 base from J, leaving 7 bases between. The CDR3 DNA sequence: TGTGCCAGCAGTGACGGGGGGAGCAATCAGCCCCAGCATTTT. Translating gives CASSDGGSNQPQHF. Full variable domain (outside the CDR3, taken from reference TRBV2 and TRBJ1-5): EPEVTQTPSHQVTQMGQEVILRCVPISNHLYFYWYRQILGQKVEFLVSFYNNEISEKSEIFDDQFSVERPDGSNFTLKIRSTKLEDSAMYFCASSDGGSNQPQHFGDGTRLSIL.

The rearrangement joins TRBV10-3 to TRBJ2-5, with 12 nucleotides matching TRBD1. The junction had 2 bases not matched to a gene; V was cut back by 1 base and J by 2 bases. The CDR3 length is 16 residues. Germline assignment: CDR1 ENHRY and CDR2 SYGVKD. CDR3 sequence reads: CAISEWDRGLQETQYF. The DNA for the CDR3 is TGTGCCATCAGTGAGTGGGACAGGGGGCTTCAAGAGACCCAGTACTTC.

V usage is TRBV11-2 and J usage is TRBJ2-3; 14 bases agree with TRBD2. The junction had 6 bases not matched to a gene; V was cut back by 5 bases and J by 5 bases. This CDR3 contains 16 residues. The germline gives CDR1 SGHAT, CDR2 FQNNGV. The CDR3 spells CASSQGLAGAGDTQYF. As DNA, the CDR3 is TGTGCCAGCAGCCAGGGACTAGCGGGAGCGGGAGATACGCAGTATTTT.

This rearrangement joins TRBV14 to TRBJ1-1; D is unclear. The CDR3 has 14 amino acids. V gave up 1 base and J gave up 3 bases, with 9 bases separating them. Germline lookup yields CDR1 SGHDN and CDR2 FVKESK. CDR3 sequence (DNA): TGTGCCAGCAGCCAAGGACGCCCGTACACTGAAGCTTTCTTT. Its translation is CASSQGRPYTEAFF.

On this clone itself: The same CDR3 also results from other DNA sequences found in this sample. The chain recombines TRBV2 with TRBJ2-3, with D perhaps TRBD2 (5 bases). With 2 bases removed from V and 4 bases from J, the gap between germline ends came to 16 bases. CDR1 and CDR2 (germline): SNHLY, FYNNEI. The CDR3 extends over 16 amino acids. CDR3 in amino acids: CASSEWVGVLPDTQYF. The CDR3 bases are TGTGCCAGCAGTGAATGGGTGGGAGTCCTGCCAGATACGCAGTATTTT.

Concerning this clone itself: In the same sample, other DNA sequences code for this CDR3. This chain connects TRBV10-3 to TRBJ1-5, with TRBD1 matching 10 bases. CDR1 ENHRY and CDR2 SYGVKD come from the germline V gene. This CDR3 is built from 14 residues. V lost 6 bases to trimming and J lost 2 bases; unmatched junction nucleotides: 1. The CDR3 DNA sequence: TGTGCCATCAGCGGGACAGGGGGCAATCAGCCCCAGCATTTT. Translation gives CAISGTGGNQPQHF.

The chain joins TRBV25-1 to TRBJ2-5; 11 positions agree with TRBD1. The CDR3 consists of 15 residues. The germline V gene has CDR1 MGHDK and CDR2 SYGVNS. V trimming: 3 bases; J trimming: 6 bases; junction bases outside the gene matches: 6. Here the CDR3 reads CASSEQGTGGKTQYF. DNA of the CDR3: TGTGCCAGCAGTGAGCAAGGGACAGGGGGGAAGACCCAGTACTTC.